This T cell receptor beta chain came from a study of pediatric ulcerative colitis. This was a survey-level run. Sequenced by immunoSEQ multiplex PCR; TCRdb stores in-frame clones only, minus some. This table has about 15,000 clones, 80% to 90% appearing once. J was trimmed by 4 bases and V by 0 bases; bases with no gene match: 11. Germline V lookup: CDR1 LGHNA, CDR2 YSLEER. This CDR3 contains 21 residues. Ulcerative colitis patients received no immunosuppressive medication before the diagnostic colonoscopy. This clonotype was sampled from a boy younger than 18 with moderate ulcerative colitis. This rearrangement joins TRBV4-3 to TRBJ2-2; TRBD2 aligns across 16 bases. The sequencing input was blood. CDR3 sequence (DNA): TGCGCCAGCAGCCAAGAAGTCCGGGGACTAGCGGGGGGGCCAAGCACCGGGGAGCTGTTTTTT. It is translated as CASSQEVRGLAGGPSTGELFF.